Below are 8 T cell receptor beta chains sequenced from a single sample in a study of blood T cell repertoires in COVID-19. Sequenced by immunoSEQ multiplex PCR; TCRdb stores in-frame clones only, minus some. This sample has around 330,000 clones, with roughly 89% found just once. The specimen sequenced was PBMCs or T cells enriched from blood (not recorded which). The receptors stem from a man aged 55 to 69 who had recovered from COVID-19.

The V call is TRBV9, the J call TRBJ2-1; 14 bases are a match to TRBD2. CDR1 SGDLS and CDR2 YYNGEE come from the germline V gene. J lost 7 bases, V lost 4 bases, and 7 bases had no gene match. This CDR3 is built from 16 residues. The CDR3: CASSSRLAGGLNEQFF. CDR3 sequence (DNA): TGTGCCAGCAGCTCCCGACTAGCGGGAGGGCTGAATGAGCAGTTCTTC.

The chain uses TRBV9 and TRBJ1-5; 9 bases are shared with TRBD1. With 4 bases clipped from V and 0 bases from J, the junction kept 23 bases outside the gene matches. The germline CDR1 and CDR2 sequences are SGDLS and YYNGEE. This CDR3 is built from 22 residues. CDR3 coding DNA: TGTGCCAGCAGCCCAGGTCCCGGGACAGGGTCGGTGGGGAGATATAGCAATCAGCCCCAGCATTTT. It encodes CASSPGPGTGSVGRYSNQPQHF.

The rearrangement joins TRBV6-5 to TRBJ2-3; 11 bases match TRBD1. The junction had 2 bases not matched to a gene; V was cut back by 0 bases and J by 3 bases. This CDR3 has 16 amino acids. From germline, CDR1 is MNHEY and CDR2 SVGAGI. The CDR3: CASSYSGTGGTDTQYF. The DNA for the CDR3 is TGTGCCAGCAGTTACTCCGGGACAGGGGGAACAGATACGCAGTATTTT.

V and J are TRBV2 and TRBJ2-7, with D hard to call. This CDR3 is built from 12 residues. Germline V CDR1 and CDR2: SNHLY, FYNNEI. V lost 7 bases, J lost 2 bases, and 9 bases lay in between. CDR3: CASKIGAYEQYF. CDR3 bases: TGTGCCAGCAAGATAGGAGCCTACGAGCAGTACTTC. Variable domain in full (rest from reference TRBV2 and TRBJ2-7): EPEVTQTPSHQVTQMGQEVILRCVPISNHLYFYWYRQILGQKVEFLVSFYNNEISEKSEIFDDQFSVERPDGSNFTLKIRSTKLEDSAMYFCASKIGAYEQYFGPGTRLTVT.

The chain recombines TRBV20-1 with TRBJ1-2; D not certain. The CDR3 is made up of 11 amino acids. Deletions cut 0 bases from V and 6 bases from J, with 5 bases between. Germline assignment: CDR1 DFQATT and CDR2 SNEGSKA (reference sequence). The CDR3 DNA reads as TGCAGTGCTAGAGATCTAGATGGCTACACCTTC. Its translation is CSARDLDGYTF.

The V gene is TRBV5-6, the J gene TRBJ2-1; TRBD2 is a possible D gene (6 bases). The V and J ends lost 4 bases and 0 bases respectively, with 17 bases between them. Germline CDR1 is SGHDT and CDR2 is YYEEEE. This CDR3 spans 17 amino acids. The CDR3 sequence is CASSLLGGTFSYNEQFF. The CDR3 bases are TGTGCCAGCAGCCTACTTGGGGGGACTTTCTCCTACAATGAGCAGTTCTTC. The whole variable domain, filled in from reference TRBV5-6 and TRBJ2-1, reads DAGVTQSPTHLIKTRGQQVTLRCSPKSGHDTVSWYQQALGQGPQFIFQYYEEEERQRGNFPDRFSGHQFPNYSSELNVNALLLGDSALYLCASSLLGGTFSYNEQFFGPGTRLTVL.

V gene TRBV28 combines with J gene TRBJ1-4; unclear D gene. CDR1 is MDHEN and CDR2 is SYDVKM in the germline V gene. The CDR3 is 13 residues long. V was shortened by 8 bases and J by 7 bases, with 14 bases between the two germline ends. DNA for the CDR3: TGTGCCAGCCGCCCGGGCCGGGGTGAAAAACTGTTTTTT. This translates into CASRPGRGEKLFF. Based on the CDR3 plus reference TRBV28 and TRBJ1-4, the full variable domain is DVKVTQSSRYLVKRTGEKVFLECVQDMDHENMFWYRQDPGLGLRLIYFSYDVKMKEKGDIPEGYSVSREKKERFSLILESASTNQTSMYLCASRPGRGEKLFFGSGTQLSVL.

The chain is built from TRBV18 and TRBJ2-3; D possibly corresponds to TRBD2 (6 bases). The germline gives CDR1 KGHSH, CDR2 LQKENI. V shed 0 bases and J shed 6 bases, with 19 bases lying between them. The CDR3 length is 17 residues. In nucleotides, the CDR3 is TGTGCCAGCTCACCACCCTTAGCGGATCACCGATGGGATACGCAGTATTTT. Protein: CASSPPLADHRWDTQYF. Based on the CDR3 plus reference TRBV18 and TRBJ2-3, the full variable domain is NAGVMQNPRHLVRRRGQEARLRCSPMKGHSHVYWYRQLPEEGLKFMVYLQKENIIDESGMPKERFSAEFPKEGPSILRIQQVVRGDSAAYFCASSPPLADHRWDTQYFGPGTRLTVL.